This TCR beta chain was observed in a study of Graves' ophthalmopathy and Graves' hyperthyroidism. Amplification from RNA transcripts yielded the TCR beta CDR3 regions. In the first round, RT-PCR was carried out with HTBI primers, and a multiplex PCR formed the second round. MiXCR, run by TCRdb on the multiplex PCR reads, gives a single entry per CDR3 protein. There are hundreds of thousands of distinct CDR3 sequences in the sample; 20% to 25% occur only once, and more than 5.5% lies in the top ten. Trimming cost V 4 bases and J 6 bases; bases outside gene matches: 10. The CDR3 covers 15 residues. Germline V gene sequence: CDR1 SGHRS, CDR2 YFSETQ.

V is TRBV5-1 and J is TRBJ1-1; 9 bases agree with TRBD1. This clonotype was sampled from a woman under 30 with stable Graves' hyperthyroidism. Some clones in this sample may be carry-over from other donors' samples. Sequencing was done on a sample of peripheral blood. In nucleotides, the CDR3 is TGCGCCAGCAGCCTAGGGACGGACAGGGGCGCTGAAGCTTTCTTT. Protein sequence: CASSLGTDRGAEAFF.